This T cell receptor beta chain was sequenced for a study of blood T cell repertoires in COVID-19. Study-wide background: COVID-19 samples from acute and convalescent phases originated in the United States, Italy and Spain.

As handled by the study authors: The authors estimated nucleated cell counts from reference gene primer amplification. TCRdb's table, derived via immunoSEQ multiplex PCR, lists solely in-frame clones and lacks some. V, J and clone size were drawn from that table, and D and trimming were deduced from the DNA. Found here are some 150,000 clones, roughly nine tenths of them singletons; the top ten hold 7%. The CDR3 has 14 amino acids. In germline, CDR1 is SGHNT, CDR2 YENEEA. J was trimmed by 5 bases and V by 5 bases; bases with no gene match: 3. V is TRBV11-3 and J is TRBJ1-2; 12 bases match TRBD1. This receptor was identified in an elderly woman in a cohort sampled during active or convalescent COVID-19. What was sequenced was peripheral blood. The CDR3 region is CASSPGQGAYGYTF. In DNA, the CDR3 is TGTGCCAGCAGCCCGGGACAGGGGGCTTATGGCTACACCTTC. Full variable domain (missing parts from reference TRBV11-3 and TRBJ1-2): EAGVVQSPRYKIIEKKQPVAFWCNPISGHNTLYWYLQNLGQGPELLIRYENEEAVDDSQLPKDRFSAERLKGVDSTLKIQPAELGDSAVYLCASSPGQGAYGYTFGSGTRLTVV.